The 27 T cell receptor beta chains below were found in one sample sequenced in a study of blood T cell repertoires in COVID-19. TCRdb's table, derived via immunoSEQ multiplex PCR, lists solely in-frame clones and lacks some. Seen here are tens of thousands of clones, approximately 70% observed once, and the top ten hold under 30%. Sequences were obtained from peripheral blood. Source of these receptors: a woman between 55 and 75 years old in a cohort sampled during active or convalescent COVID-19.

This chain uses TRBV29-1 with TRBJ1-1; 7 bases agree with TRBD1. The trim removed 6 bases at V and 0 bases at J, leaving 7 bases unmatched. CDR1 and CDR2 from the germline V gene are SQVTM and ANQGSEA. This CDR3 contains 14 residues. DNA of the CDR3: TGCAGCGTAGCGCTCAGGGGGATGAACACTGAAGCTTTCTTT. Its protein product is CSVALRGMNTEAFF.

This clone was picked up a small number of times. The CDR3 loop is CASSLPTLTGGRYEQYF. In DNA form, the CDR3 reads TGTGCCAGCAGCTTGCCTACCCTGACAGGGGGAAGGTACGAGCAGTACTTC. The V gene is TRBV7-9, the J gene TRBJ2-7, with 9 positions matching TRBD1. V dropped 3 bases and J dropped 4; count of bases not matched to a gene: 13. This CDR3 region has 17 residues. The germline CDR1 and CDR2 sequences are SEHNR and FQNEAQ (reference sequence).

This clone was detected only a few times. V and J are TRBV7-9 and TRBJ1-5; 12 bases agree with TRBD1. V shed 4 bases, J shed 1 base, and the junction held 5 bases outside the gene matches. CDR1 is SEHNR, CDR2 FQNEAQ, per germline (reference sequence). The CDR3 has 17 amino acids. The CDR3 sequence: CASSSGTGGVSNQPQHF. CDR3 DNA sequence: TGTGCCAGCAGCTCCGGGACAGGGGGCGTGAGCAATCAGCCCCAGCATTTT. Together with reference TRBV7-9 and TRBJ1-5, the CDR3 gives the full variable domain: DTGVSQNPRHKITKRGQNVTFRCDPISEHNRLYWYRQTLGQGPEFLTYFQNEAQLEKSRLLSDRFSAERPKGSFSTLEIQRTEQGDSAMYLCASSSGTGGVSNQPQHFGDGTRLSIL.

This clone was detected a few times. The chain joins TRBV29-1 to TRBJ2-7; weak D call: TRBD1 (6 bases). V was cut by 4 bases and J by 3 bases, with 13 bases left in between. CDR1 is SQVTM, CDR2 ANQGSEA, per germline. CDR3 length equals 13 residues. The CDR3 DNA is TGCAGCGTTGTGAGGTCCAGGGGCTACGAGCAGTACTTC. This gives the protein CSVVRSRGYEQYF.

CDR3 bases: TGTGCCAGTAGAGTGGGGACAAAATCTGGAAACACCATATATTTT. Its protein product is CASRVGTKSGNTIYF. The rearrangement joins TRBV19 to TRBJ1-3; tentative D call: TRBD1 (6 bases). CDR3 size: 15 residues. The germline V gene encodes CDR1 LNHDA and CDR2 SQIVND (reference sequence). The V end was cut by 6 bases, the J end by 1 base, with 13 bases between.

V usage is TRBV27 and J usage is TRBJ2-7; 9 bases fit TRBD1. Germline V lookup: CDR1 MNHEY, CDR2 SMNVEV (reference sequence). Trimming took 3 bases from V and 1 from J; bases not matched to a gene: 4. The CDR3 length is 15 residues. The CDR3 reads CASSFGQGLSYEQYF. The CDR3 DNA sequence: TGTGCCAGCAGTTTCGGACAGGGGCTGTCCTACGAGCAGTACTTC.

The chain links TRBV11-3 to TRBJ2-3; 7 bases fit TRBD1. The CDR3 is made up of 16 amino acids. Germline values: CDR1 SGHNT, CDR2 YENEEA. The ends lost 5 bases at V and 0 bases at J; junction bases unmatched: 8. The CDR3 DNA is TGTGCCAGCAGCCCTACGGGACAGCCCAGCACAGATACGCAGTATTTT. Protein sequence: CASSPTGQPSTDTQYF.

There are a few counts of this clone. The chain recombines TRBV5-6 with TRBJ2-5; 11 bases match TRBD1. This CDR3 has 13 amino acids. Germline trimming cut 4 bases from V and 5 bases from J; bases unmatched to any gene: 1. Germline loops: CDR1 SGHDT, CDR2 YYEEEE. The CDR3 bases are TGTGCCAGCAGCGGGGACAGGGGGGAGACCCAGTACTTC. It specifies CASSGDRGETQYF.

The chain uses TRBV5-1 and TRBJ2-3; 7 bases line up with TRBD1. The germline gives CDR1 SGHRS, CDR2 YFSETQ. The V segment lost 4 bases and the J segment 5 bases; nucleotides outside the gene matches: 7. This CDR3 spans 14 amino acids. The DNA of the CDR3 is TGCGCCAGCAGCGTTCGACAGGGTGTAGATACGCAGTATTTT. This codes for CASSVRQGVDTQYF.

This clone was seen only a few times. J is TRBJ2-7 and V is TRBV7-6; 7 positions agree with TRBD1. Germline V gene data show CDR1 as SGHVS and CDR2 as FNYEAQ. This CDR3 spans 15 amino acids. With V trimmed by 1 base and J by 6 bases, 9 bases remained unmatched. CDR3 protein: CASSLEPTGSIEQYF. The CDR3 DNA is TGTGCCAGCAGCTTAGAGCCGACAGGGTCAATCGAGCAGTACTTC.

This clone was seen only once. The J gene is TRBJ2-1, the V gene TRBV12-3 or TRBV12-4; TRBD1 is a possible D gene (6 bases). The V end was cut by 4 bases, the J end by 7 bases, with 8 bases between. The CDR3 totals 12 residues. CDR3: CASSSGENEQFF. CDR3 coding DNA: TGTGCCAGCAGTTCAGGGGAGAATGAGCAGTTCTTC.

The chain joins TRBV15 to TRBJ1-5; TRBD1 aligns across 8 bases. This CDR3 is built from 15 residues. The V gene end was trimmed by 0 bases and the J gene end by 7 bases; junction bases not matched to a gene: 5. Germline values: CDR1 LNHNV, CDR2 YYDKDF (reference sequence). CDR3 in DNA: TGTGCCACCAGCAGAGATCAGGGGGCGGGGCAGCCCCAGCATTTT. Residues: CATSRDQGAGQPQHF.

V is TRBV7-3 and J is TRBJ2-4, with D possibly TRBD2 on 6 matching bases. This CDR3 is built from 18 residues. Trimming left V 5 bases short and J 0 bases short, with 20 bases between. CDR1 SGHTA and CDR2 FQGTGA come from the germline V gene. CDR3 amino acids: CASSPRPGETLAKNIQYF. CDR3 sequence (DNA): TGTGCCAGCAGCCCTAGACCGGGGGAGACACTAGCCAAAAACATTCAGTACTTC.

The table lists this clone with a count of one. The chain carries TRBV7-3 and TRBJ1-1; TRBD1 matches at 9 bases. The CDR3 is 14 amino acids. CDR1 SGHTA and CDR2 FQGTGA come from the germline V gene. J lost 1 base, V lost 5 bases, and 2 bases had no gene match. CDR3: CASSATGGNTEAFF. In DNA, the CDR3 is TGTGCCAGCAGCGCGACAGGGGGGAACACTGAAGCTTTCTTT. Complete variable domain (other parts from reference TRBV7-3 and TRBJ1-1): GAGVSQTPSNKVTEKGKYVELRCDPISGHTALYWYRQSLGQGPEFLIYFQGTGAADDSGLPNDRFFAVRPEGSVSTLKIQRTERGDSAVYLCASSATGGNTEAFFGQGTRLTVV.

V gene TRBV30 combines with J gene TRBJ2-5, with 8 nucleotides matching TRBD2. Trimming removed 2 bases from V and 5 bases from J; junction bases left unmatched: 7. The CDR3 loop spans 14 amino acids. Germline V gives CDR1 GTSNPN, CDR2 SVGIG (reference sequence). CDR3 in amino acids: CAWSSGGTQETQYF. The CDR3, as DNA: TGTGCCTGGAGTAGCGGGGGCACCCAGGAGACCCAGTACTTC.

This clone was seen only a few times. Here the CDR3 reads CASSPTTEPYEQYF. The CDR3 region has the DNA TGTGCCAGCAGTCCAACGACTGAACCCTACGAGCAGTACTTC. The genes are TRBV27 and TRBJ2-7; D not certain. This CDR3 has 14 amino acids. Trimming shortened V by 5 bases and J by 2 bases, and 13 bases separated the two germline ends. Germline lookup yields CDR1 MNHEY and CDR2 SMNVEV (reference sequence).

CDR3 sequence reads: CARPLGSGYEQYF. CDR3 DNA: TGTGCCAGACCCTTAGGGAGCGGCTACGAGCAGTACTTC. The V and J genes are TRBV5-3 and TRBJ2-7; possible D gene TRBD2, 5 bases. TRBV5-3 is an ORF, and what it does is uncertain. Trimming left V 7 bases short and J 3 bases short, with 14 bases between. The CDR3 has 13 amino acids.

The CDR3 protein is CASSGAGGYTQYF. CDR3 nucleotide sequence: TGTGCCAGCAGCGGGGCGGGGGGGTATACGCAGTATTTT. The chain employs TRBV7-9 and TRBJ2-3; 9 bases match TRBD2. The CDR3 covers 13 residues. J gave up 7 bases and V 5 bases, and 4 bases lay outside the gene matches. The germline V gene encodes CDR1 SEHNR and CDR2 FQNEAQ (reference sequence).

This clone was seen a single time. The chain combines TRBV12-3 or TRBV12-4 with TRBJ1-2; D gene unclear. The CDR3 contains 13 residues. The germline V and J ends were trimmed by 8 bases and 3 bases, with 13 bases remaining between them. CDR3 residues: CASAISRYYGYTF. Here the CDR3 DNA reads TGTGCCAGCGCTATATCCCGATACTATGGCTACACCTTC.

V gene TRBV7-9 combines with J gene TRBJ1-6; 7 positions match TRBD1. The germline V gene has CDR1 SEHNR and CDR2 FQNEAQ (reference sequence). CDR3 length: 15 amino acids. Trimming cost V 1 base and J 7 bases; bases outside gene matches: 4. The CDR3 coding sequence is TGTGCCAGCAGCTTAGAGGGGGCGAGGAATTCACCCCTCCACTTT. Translating it yields CASSLEGARNSPLHF.

J is TRBJ2-2 and V is TRBV9; 9 bases agree with TRBD1. J was trimmed by 2 bases and V by 0 bases; bases with no gene match: 5. The CDR3 length is 17 residues. Germline V gives CDR1 SGDLS, CDR2 YYNGEE. Written as DNA, the CDR3 is TGTGCCAGCAGCGTAGCTACGGGACAGGGTAACACCGGGGAGCTGTTTTTT. Translation: CASSVATGQGNTGELFF.

The gene calls are TRBV7-2 and TRBJ2-7; the D is unclear. The CDR3 is 14 residues long. V lost 1 base and J 0 bases, leaving 7 bases between the germline ends. Germline assignment: CDR1 SGHTA and CDR2 FQGNSA. The chain's CDR3 is CASSLDSSSYEQYF. DNA for the CDR3: TGTGCCAGCAGCTTAGACTCGAGCTCCTACGAGCAGTACTTC.

The rearrangement links TRBV5-1 to TRBJ2-3; D uncertain. V was cut by 0 bases and J by 5 bases, with 13 bases left in between. Germline CDR1 reads SGHRS; CDR2 reads YFSETQ. The CDR3 sequence is 15 residues long. CDR3 region: CASSLVRSERDTQYF. CDR3 nucleotides: TGCGCCAGCAGCTTGGTTCGGTCGGAGCGAGATACGCAGTATTTT.

The V gene is TRBV11-3, the J gene TRBJ2-5, with 8 bases lining up with TRBD2. V shed 1 base and J 0 bases; nucleotides not matched to a gene: 4. The length of the CDR3 is 16 residues. The germline V gene has CDR1 SGHNT and CDR2 YENEEA. CDR3 in amino acids: CASSLGVAGNQETQYF. In nucleotides, the CDR3 is TGTGCCAGCAGCTTAGGAGTAGCGGGGAACCAAGAGACCCAGTACTTC.

The chain recombines TRBV14 with TRBJ1-3; D is ambiguous. Germline V lookup: CDR1 SGHDN, CDR2 FVKESK. With 1 base removed from V and 0 bases from J, the gap between germline ends came to 10 bases. This CDR3 comprises 16 residues. The DNA of the CDR3 is TGTGCCAGCAGCCAAGTTCGAGGGAACTCTGGAAACACCATATATTTT. Its translation: CASSQVRGNSGNTIYF.

The J gene is TRBJ2-5, the V gene TRBV9, with TRBD1 identical over 8 bases. The CDR3 is 17 amino acids. V lost 0 bases, J lost 1 base, and 8 bases stayed unmatched. In germline, CDR1 is SGDLS, CDR2 YYNGEE. The CDR3 is CASSVVGDRRSQETQYF. The CDR3 DNA sequence: TGTGCCAGCAGCGTAGTCGGGGACAGGAGGTCCCAAGAGACCCAGTACTTC.

The CDR3 DNA reads as TGCGCCAGCAGCCAAGCCGTCGGGGGGGAGCAGTATTTT. It yields the protein CASSQAVGGEQYF. The chain joins TRBV4-3 to TRBJ2-3; 8 nucleotides match TRBD2. This CDR3 has 13 amino acids. V was clipped by 1 base and J by 11 bases; unmatched bases: 5. The V gene's germline CDR1 is LGHNA and CDR2 YSLEER.